This is a list of T cell receptor beta chains from one sample in a study of T cells in Graves' hyperthyroidism and ophthalmopathy. Using its own MiXCR run on the multiplex PCR reads, TCRdb lists one record per CDR3 protein. The sample has about 700,000 distinct CDR3 sequences, roughly 15% seen once. Sequenced sample: blood. Receptor source: a woman in her late teens or twenties with Graves' hyperthyroidism. CDR3s include the opening cysteine and the closing phenylalanine or tryptophan. The D gene is left open where the match is weak. Clone size appears in some rows only: once, few, many, or a class for an expanded clone.

clone size | J gene | V gene | D gene | CDR3 DNA | CDR3 protein
NA | TRBJ2-4 | TRBV6-1 | NA | TGTGCCAGCAGTGAAGGTTGGGACCGGGCCAAAAACATTCAGTACTTC | CASSEGWDRAKNIQYF
NA | TRBJ1-2 | TRBV12-3/TRBV12-4 | TRBD1 | TGTGCCAGCAGGACTACTTGGACAGGGGAGGCCCCGGGCTACACCTTC | CASRTTWTGEAPGYTF
many | TRBJ2-7 | TRBV20-1 | NA | TGCAGTGCTAGGGGGGTCTACGAGCAGTACTTC | CSARGVYEQYF
many | TRBJ2-3 | TRBV15 | TRBD2 | TGTGCCACCAGCAGGACTAGCGGGAAGAAAAACCCTAGCACAGATACGCAGTATTTT | CATSRTSGKKNPSTDTQYF
NA | TRBJ1-2 | TRBV12-3/TRBV12-4 | NA | TGTGCCACCGTTGGGTTAGGAAAACGCTATGGCTACACCTTC | CATVGLGKRYGYTF
NA | TRBJ2-7 | TRBV9 | NA | TGTGCCAGCAGCGTAGACGGTAGCGGCTACGAGCAGTACTTC | CASSVDGSGYEQYF
many | TRBJ2-7 | TRBV28 | NA | TGTGCCAGCAGTTCCACCGGGACTCACGGCGAGCAGTACTTC | CASSSTGTHGEQYF
few | TRBJ2-1 | TRBV14 | NA | TGTGCCAGCAGCCAAAAGAGAACGGGCTACAATGAGCAGTTCTTC | CASSQKRTGYNEQFF
many | TRBJ1-5 | TRBV12-3/TRBV12-4 | TRBD1 | TGTGCCAGCAGCCGGCCCGGGACAGGGTCATTGAGCAATCAGCCCCAGCATTTT | CASSRPGTGSLSNQPQHF
many | TRBJ1-4 | TRBV18 | NA | TGTGCCAGCTCACCTCGGGGGGGCCAAACTAATGAAAAACTGTTTTTT | CASSPRGGQTNEKLFF
many | TRBJ1-5 | TRBV28 | NA | TGTGCCAGCAGTTGGCCGGCGGGCGGTGGTAATCAGCCCCAGCATTTT | CASSWPAGGGNQPQHF
few | TRBJ1-1 | TRBV7-9 | NA | TGTGCCAGCAGCTACCTCCCGCAGGCCACTGAAGCTTTCTTT | CASSYLPQATEAFF
many | TRBJ2-7 | TRBV28 | TRBD2 | TGTGCCAGCAGTTTACCTCTCGCGGGAGTCTACGAGCAGTACTTC | CASSLPLAGVYEQYF
many | TRBJ2-5 | TRBV28 | NA | TGTGCCAGCAGGGAAGGAGGGGGAGGAGAGACCCAGTACTTC | CASREGGGGETQYF
many | TRBJ2-1 | TRBV7-9 | TRBD2 | TGTGCCGCTGGGGCTAGCGGACACAATGAGCAGTTCTTC | CAAGASGHNEQFF
NA | TRBJ1-5 | TRBV11-2 | TRBD1 | TGTGCCAGCAGCGAGGGGACAGTTGACAATCAGCCCCAGCATTTT | CASSEGTVDNQPQHF
many | TRBJ2-7 | TRBV10-3 | TRBD1 | TGTGCCATCAGTGAGTCGGACAGGGGCTACGAGCAGTACTTC | CAISESDRGYEQYF
many | TRBJ2-1 | TRBV5-5 | NA | TGTGCCAGCAGCTTGGACCAGGGGACCCAATTTTACAATGAGCAGTTCTTC | CASSLDQGTQFYNEQFF
many | TRBJ1-1 | TRBV6-5 | TRBD1 | TGTGCCAGCAGTTACTACTCGACAGGGGCCACTGAAGCTTTCTTT | CASSYYSTGATEAFF
many | TRBJ2-3 | TRBV6-2/TRBV6-3 | TRBD2 | TGTGCCAGCAGTTACATACGGCGGGAGGGCCCTTCAGATACGCAGTATTTT | CASSYIRREGPSDTQYF
few | TRBJ2-2 | TRBV7-9 | NA | TGTGCCAGCAGCTACCCTAAATGGACTCTTAACACCGGGGAGCTGTTTTTT | CASSYPKWTLNTGELFF
many | TRBJ2-3 | TRBV24-1 | TRBD2 | TGTGCCACCAGTGATTTCCGGACTAGCGGGGTCGGCACAGATACGCAGTATTTT | CATSDFRTSGVGTDTQYF
few | TRBJ2-2 | TRBV7-2 | NA | TGTACCAGCAGCTTAGAAGCCGGGGAGCTGTTTTTT | CTSSLEAGELFF
many | TRBJ2-7 | TRBV20-1 | NA | TGCAGTGCGGACTGGGGGGAATGGGACAGTGGATACGAGCAGTACTTC | CSADWGEWDSGYEQYF
few | TRBJ1-2 | TRBV30 | NA | TGTGCCTGGAGAGTGGTAGTGGGCAATGGCTACACCTTC | CAWRVVVGNGYTF
many | TRBJ2-3 | TRBV7-9 | TRBD2 | TGTGCCAGCAGCTTATCAGGGCGGGAGGGAATCACAGATACGCAGTATTTT | CASSLSGREGITDTQYF
NA | TRBJ2-1 | TRBV4-2 | TRBD2 | TGTGCCAGCAGGGAACGGACTAGCGGGAGCGATGAGCAGTTCTTC | CASRERTSGSDEQFF
NA | TRBJ2-5 | TRBV7-8 | TRBD2 | TGTGCCAGCAGCATTAGCGGGAGAGGACGGGAGACCCAGTACTTC | CASSISGRGRETQYF
many | TRBJ2-2 | TRBV6-2/TRBV6-3 | NA | TGTGCCAGCAGTTACGGGGGGCAGACCGGGGAGCTGTTTTTT | CASSYGGQTGELFF
NA | TRBJ2-7 | TRBV30 | NA | TGTGCCTGGAGTGCGGACAGTTCAAGTAGGGAGCAGTACTTC | CAWSADSSSREQYF
many | TRBJ1-1 | TRBV29-1 | NA | TGCAGCGTTGAAGAGGGACTGAACACTGAAGCTTTCTTT | CSVEEGLNTEAFF
few | TRBJ2-7 | TRBV6-1 | NA | TGTGCCAGCAAGAATGTACCGGGACGGAGAGGATTCGGGGGTGAGCAGTACTTC | CASKNVPGRRGFGGEQYF
many | TRBJ2-7 | TRBV24-1 | NA | TGTGCCACCAGTGACTACCCCGAGGAGGAGCAGTACTTC | CATSDYPEEEQYF
NA | TRBJ2-7 | TRBV4-1 | TRBD1 | TGCGCCAGCAGCCGACAGGGTAGAGGGTACGAGCAGTACTTC | CASSRQGRGYEQYF
many | TRBJ1-5 | TRBV18 | NA | TGTGCCAGCTCACCAGGAGGTCATCAGCCCCAGCATTTT | CASSPGGHQPQHF
many | TRBJ1-1 | TRBV30 | NA | TGTGCCTGGAGTGTAGGGGTCGAGGCTTTCTTT | CAWSVGVEAFF
few | TRBJ1-2 | TRBV7-9 | NA | TGTGCCAGCAGCTTAGTGGGTTCGGAAGTTCCTCGGGGCTACACCTTC | CASSLVGSEVPRGYTF
NA | TRBJ2-5 | TRBV4-1 | NA | TGCGCCAGCAGCCATGACACAGGGCCCTCCCAAGAGACCCAGTACTTC | CASSHDTGPSQETQYF
NA | TRBJ2-1 | TRBV9 | TRBD2 | TGTGCCAGCAGCGGGGGACTAGCGGAGTACAATGAGCAGTTCTTC | CASSGGLAEYNEQFF
many | TRBJ2-1 | TRBV3-1 | NA | TGTGCCAGCAGTCGACCTTTGGACAGTTACAATGAGCAGTTCTTC | CASSRPLDSYNEQFF
many | TRBJ1-2 | TRBV20-1 | NA | TGCAGTGCTTACCCTCAGGACAGTTATGGCTACACCTTC | CSAYPQDSYGYTF
NA | TRBJ2-1 | TRBV4-3 | NA | TGCGCCAGCAGCCAAGATTCGGACGGAGGGCAGTTCTTC | CASSQDSDGGQFF
many | TRBJ2-2 | TRBV30 | NA | TGTGCCTGGAGTGTTTGGTCTTCCGGGGAGCTGTTTTTT | CAWSVWSSGELFF
NA | TRBJ2-7 | TRBV6-2/TRBV6-3 | NA | TGTGCCAGCAGTGTGGTACAGGGCGATAGCTCCTACGAGCAGTACTTC | CASSVVQGDSSYEQYF
many | TRBJ2-3 | TRBV20-1 | NA | TGCAGTGCTAGGGGGTCGCTGGGGGCAGATACGCAGTATTTT | CSARGSLGADTQYF
NA | TRBJ2-1 | TRBV3-1 | TRBD2 | TGTGCCAGCAGCCAACCGGGACTAGCGGGGGGGAGCTCCTACAATGAGCAGTTCTTC | CASSQPGLAGGSSYNEQFF
few | TRBJ2-7 | TRBV27 | NA | TGTGCCAGCAGTTTCACAGGGTCCGAGCAGTACTTC | CASSFTGSEQYF
NA | TRBJ2-7 | TRBV30 | NA | TGTGCCTGGAGTGGGCAGCTATACGAGCAGTACTTC | CAWSGQLYEQYF
few | TRBJ1-4 | TRBV12-3/TRBV12-4 | NA | TGTGCCAGCAGTTCGCGGGGGACACCCGTTTTGGGTGAAAAACTGTTTTTT | CASSSRGTPVLGEKLFF
NA | TRBJ2-3 | TRBV5-1 | TRBD2 | TGCGCCAGCAGCTTGGTAGCTAGCGGTGGCACAGATACGCAGTATTTT | CASSLVASGGTDTQYF
few | TRBJ2-5 | TRBV24-1 | TRBD1 | TGTGCCACCAGTGGTTGGCCTTCCGGGACAGGCCAAGAGACCCAGTACTTC | CATSGWPSGTGQETQYF
many | TRBJ2-3 | TRBV7-9 | NA | TGTGCCAGCAGGCCGTCTAGCACAGATACGCAGTATTTT | CASRPSSTDTQYF
many | TRBJ2-7 | TRBV7-9 | NA | TGTGCCAGCAGCCAAGGGGGGATTTACGAGCAGTACTTC | CASSQGGIYEQYF